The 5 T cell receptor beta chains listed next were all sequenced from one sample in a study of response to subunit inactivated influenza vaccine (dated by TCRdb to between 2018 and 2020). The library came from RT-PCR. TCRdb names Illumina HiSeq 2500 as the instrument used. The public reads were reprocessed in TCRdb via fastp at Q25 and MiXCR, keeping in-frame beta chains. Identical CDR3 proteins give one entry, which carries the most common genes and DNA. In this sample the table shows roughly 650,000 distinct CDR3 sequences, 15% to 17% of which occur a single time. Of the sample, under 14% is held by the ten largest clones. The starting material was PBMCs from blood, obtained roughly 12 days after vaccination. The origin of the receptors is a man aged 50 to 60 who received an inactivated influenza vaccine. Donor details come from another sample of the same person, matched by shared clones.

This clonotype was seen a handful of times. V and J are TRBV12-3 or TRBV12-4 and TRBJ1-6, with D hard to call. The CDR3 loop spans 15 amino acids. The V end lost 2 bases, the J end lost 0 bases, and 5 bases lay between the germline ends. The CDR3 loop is CASSLISSYNSPLHF. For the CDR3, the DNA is TGTGCCAGCAGTTTAATCAGCTCCTATAATTCACCCCTCCACTTT.

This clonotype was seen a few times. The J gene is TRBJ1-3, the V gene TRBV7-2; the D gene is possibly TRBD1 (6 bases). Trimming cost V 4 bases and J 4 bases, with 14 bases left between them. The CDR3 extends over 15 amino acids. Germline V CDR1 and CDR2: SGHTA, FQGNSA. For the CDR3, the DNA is TGTGCCAGCAGCTACACAGGGATTGCAGGAAACACCATATATTTT. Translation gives CASSYTGIAGNTIYF.

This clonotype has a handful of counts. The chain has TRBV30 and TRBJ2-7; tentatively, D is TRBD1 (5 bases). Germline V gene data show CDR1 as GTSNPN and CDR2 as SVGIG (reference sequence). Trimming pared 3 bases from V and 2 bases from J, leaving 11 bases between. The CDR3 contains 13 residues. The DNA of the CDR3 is TGTGCCTGGAGAGAAGGGGAACCCTACGAGCAGTACTTC. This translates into CAWREGEPYEQYF.

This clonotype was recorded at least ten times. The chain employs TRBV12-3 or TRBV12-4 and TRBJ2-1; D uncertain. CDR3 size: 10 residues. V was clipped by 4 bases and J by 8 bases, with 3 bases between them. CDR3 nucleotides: TGTGCCAGCAGTTCGGATGAGCAGTTCTTC. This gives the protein CASSSDEQFF.

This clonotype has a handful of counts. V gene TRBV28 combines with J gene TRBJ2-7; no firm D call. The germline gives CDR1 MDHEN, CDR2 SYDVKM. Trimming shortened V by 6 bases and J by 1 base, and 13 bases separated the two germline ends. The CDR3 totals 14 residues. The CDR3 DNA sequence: TGTGCCAGCAGCGCTCCCCGGGTATCCTACGAGCAGTACTTC. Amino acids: CASSAPRVSYEQYF. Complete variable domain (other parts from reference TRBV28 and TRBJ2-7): DVKVTQSSRYLVKRTGEKVFLECVQDMDHENMFWYRQDPGLGLRLIYFSYDVKMKEKGDIPEGYSVSREKKERFSLILESASTNQTSMYLCASSAPRVSYEQYFGPGTRLTVT.